The 10 T cell receptor beta chains given below trace back to one sample, sequenced in a study of T cell changes during pregnancy in multiple sclerosis. Only in-frame clones appear in the TCRdb table, and some are missing; sequencing was by immunoSEQ multiplex PCR. The sample records about 40,000 clones, approximately 92% being singletons. The sequenced sample was CD8+ T cells from peripheral blood mononuclear cells, obtained in the first trimester of pregnancy. These receptors were taken from a female donor with multiple sclerosis, enrolled in a pregnancy study.

The chain combines TRBV27 with TRBJ2-7; 7 bases map to TRBD1. This CDR3 has 13 amino acids. Trimming at V came to 10 bases and at J to 2 bases, leaving 8 bases not matched to a gene. Germline-derived CDR1 and CDR2 are MNHEY and SMNVEV (reference sequence). The CDR3 region is CATLSDRPYEQYF. CDR3 DNA: TGTGCCACCCTCTCGGACAGGCCCTACGAGCAGTACTTC.

The chain links TRBV2 to TRBJ1-1; TRBD1 matches 7 bases. In germline, CDR1 is SNHLY, CDR2 FYNNEI. Losses at the gene ends were 3 bases for V and 3 bases for J; bases not matched to a gene: 10. This CDR3 is 16 amino acids long. CDR3 nucleotides: TGTGCCAGCAGTGACCTTGACAGGGTGTTCGACACTGAAGCTTTCTTT. Translation gives CASSDLDRVFDTEAFF.

The sample holds one count of this clone. The genes are TRBV2 and TRBJ2-7; D is unclear. V lost 3 bases, J lost 3 bases, and 3 bases lay in between. This CDR3 has 11 residues. Germline V gene data show CDR1 as SNHLY and CDR2 as FYNNEI. The DNA for the CDR3 is TGTGCCAGCAGTGACAGCTACGAGCAGTACTTC. It encodes CASSDSYEQYF.

The chain couples TRBV11-2 to TRBJ2-5; 8 bases map to TRBD2. The ends lost 2 bases at V and 4 bases at J; junction bases unmatched: 3. Germline values: CDR1 SGHAT, CDR2 FQNNGV. The CDR3 length is 14 residues. CDR3 coding DNA: TGTGCCAGCAGCTTATCCGGGGGGGGAGAGACCCAGTACTTC. Its protein product is CASSLSGGGETQYF.

This clone was detected once. This chain connects TRBV13 to TRBJ2-3; tentatively, D is TRBD1 (7 bases). Germline V lookup: CDR1 PRHDT, CDR2 FYEKMQ (reference sequence). Trimming pared 3 bases from V and 2 bases from J, leaving 12 bases between. This CDR3 comprises 15 residues. As DNA, the CDR3 is TGTGCCAGCAGCTTCCCAGGGGGGTACACAGATACGCAGTATTTT. It encodes CASSFPGGYTDTQYF.

This sequence joins TRBV19 and TRBJ2-7; the D gene is possibly TRBD2 (5 bases). The CDR3 is made up of 14 amino acids. Trimming removed 6 bases at V and 3 bases at J, with 15 bases between. The V gene's germline CDR1 is LNHDA and CDR2 SQIVND (reference sequence). This CDR3 reads CASSTLGSDYEQYF. The CDR3, as DNA: TGTGCCAGTAGCACCCTGGGTAGCGACTACGAGCAGTACTTC.

This clone was picked up one time. J is TRBJ2-7 and V is TRBV7-9; TRBD2 is a possible D gene (5 bases). There are 13 residues in the CDR3. With 6 bases removed from V and 2 bases from J, the gap between germline ends came to 11 bases. Germline V gene sequence: CDR1 SEHNR, CDR2 FQNEAQ (reference sequence). The CDR3 DNA sequence: TGTGCCAGCAGTTACTCCGGGACCTACGAGCAGTACTTC. This encodes CASSYSGTYEQYF. The whole variable domain, remainder taken from reference TRBV7-9 and TRBJ2-7, is DTGVSQNPRHKITKRGQNVTFRCDPISEHNRLYWYRQTLGQGPEFLTYFQNEAQLEKSRLLSDRFSAERPKGSFSTLEIQRTEQGDSAMYLCASSYSGTYEQYFGPGTRLTVT.

This chain connects TRBV19 to TRBJ2-7; no reliable D call. The CDR3 consists of 15 residues. CDR1 and CDR2 (germline): LNHDA, SQIVND (reference sequence). V lost 3 bases and J 7 bases, leaving 19 bases between the germline ends. CDR3 sequence reads: CASSMSSSKVREQYF. The CDR3 bases are TGTGCCAGTAGTATGTCCAGTTCCAAGGTGCGGGAGCAGTACTTC.

The V call is TRBV5-4, the J call TRBJ2-1; 15 bases agree with TRBD2. Germline CDR1 is SGHNT and CDR2 is YYREEE (reference sequence). CDR3 length: 15 residues. The V gene end was trimmed by 4 bases and the J gene end by 8 bases; junction bases not matched to a gene: 4. In DNA form, the CDR3 reads TGTGCCAGCAGCAGGACTAGCGGGGGGGCCTATGAGCAGTTCTTC. Protein product: CASSRTSGGAYEQFF.

J is TRBJ2-4 and V is TRBV21-1; the table names TRBD1, a call not compared with the DNA. TRBV21-1 is a known pseudogene. The CDR3 is made up of 15 amino acids. The CDR3 DNA is TGTGCCAGCAGCAACGGGACAACTCTGGGAAACATTCAGTACTTC. Translated, it gives CASSNGTTLGNIQYF.